The 25 T cell receptor beta chains reported below all come from one sample, sequenced in a study of beta chain features in type 1 diabetes. Since all of the isolated RNA was reverse transcribed, expressed TCRB transcripts were what got sequenced. Using immunoSEQ multiplex PCR, the repertoire was profiled, and TCRdb retains in-frame clones only, with some absent. The profile covers 160,000 or so clones, with 9% to 10% appearing a single time and approximately 2.3% taken by the ten largest. Sequencing was carried out using central memory CD4+ T cells from blood. These receptors were collected from a woman aged 18-29 years in good health.

This clone was picked up many times. CDR3 protein: CATSRGAVQETQYF. The CDR3 nucleotides are TGTGCCACCAGCAGGGGGGCTGTCCAAGAGACCCAGTACTTC. The chain combines TRBV15 with TRBJ2-5; tentative D call: TRBD1 (6 bases). The CDR3 has 14 residues. Trimming cost V 3 bases and J 1 base, with 9 bases left between them. Germline V CDR1 and CDR2: LNHNV, YYDKDF (reference sequence).

This chain uses TRBV7-9 with TRBJ2-5; perhaps TRBD2 as D (6 bases). The CDR3 runs 16 residues. Germline CDR1 and CDR2: SEHNR and FQNEAQ (reference sequence). Trimming removed 5 bases from V and 1 base from J, with 17 bases in between. The CDR3 DNA is TGTGCCAGCAGCCGGCTGGGGATGGGGGGCCAAGAGACCCAGTACTTC. Residues: CASSRLGMGGQETQYF. Filled out from reference TRBV7-9 and TRBJ2-5, the complete variable domain reads DTGVSQNPRHKITKRGQNVTFRCDPISEHNRLYWYRQTLGQGPEFLTYFQNEAQLEKSRLLSDRFSAERPKGSFSTLEIQRTEQGDSAMYLCASSRLGMGGQETQYFGPGTRLLVL.

The CDR3 reads CASSLSTPGDLYGYTF. DNA for the CDR3: TGTGCCAGCAGCTTGTCGACCCCCGGAGATCTCTATGGCTACACCTTC. This rearrangement joins TRBV5-4 to TRBJ1-2; no clear D. CDR1 and CDR2 from the germline V gene are SGHNT and YYREEE (reference sequence). The V end lost 1 base, the J end lost 4 bases, and 17 bases lay between the germline ends. This CDR3 region has 16 residues.

The chain links TRBV2 to TRBJ2-5; TRBD2 aligns across 14 bases. CDR1 is SNHLY and CDR2 is FYNNEI in the germline V gene. This CDR3 is 14 amino acids long. V lost 9 bases, J lost 4 bases, and 4 bases stayed unmatched. CDR3 nucleotide sequence: TGTGCCAGGGGGACTAGCGGGAGCGGAGAGACCCAGTACTTC. Translation: CARGTSGSGETQYF.

This clone was counted only a few times. The gene calls are TRBV29-1 and TRBJ1-1; TRBD1 might be the D (5 bases). V shed 7 bases and J shed 11 bases, with 17 bases lying between them. The CDR3 is 11 amino acids. CDR1 is SQVTM, CDR2 ANQGSEA, per germline. The CDR3 DNA reads as TGCAGCGCCGGGGGAGTCGAGGGGGCTTTCTTT. Amino acid sequence: CSAGGVEGAFF.

This chain joins TRBV7-2 and TRBJ2-7, with D unresolved. V was trimmed by 8 bases and J by 3 bases, leaving 8 bases between them. The CDR3 has 11 amino acids. Germline V CDR1 and CDR2: SGHTA, FQGNSA. The CDR3 bases are TGTGCCAGCGCATTACACTACGAGCAGTACTTC. It yields the protein CASALHYEQYF. Using reference TRBV7-2 and TRBJ2-7 for the parts outside the CDR3, the full variable domain is GAGVSQSPSNKVTEKGKDVELRCDPISGHTALYWYRQSLGQGLEFLIYFQGNSAPDKSGLPSDRFSAERTGGSVSTLTIQRTQQEDSAVYLCASALHYEQYFGPGTRLTVT.

This clone was counted between two and nine times. V gene TRBV2 combines with J gene TRBJ1-2; maybe TRBD1 (5 bases). The length of the CDR3 is 14 residues. Between the trimmed V and J ends, which lost 7 bases and 7 bases, there was a span of 19 bases. Germline CDR1 and CDR2: SNHLY and FYNNEI. CDR3 coding DNA: TGTGCCAGCATTCCGGGGGTTCCGCCCCTTGGCTACACCTTC. Its translation is CASIPGVPPLGYTF.

The chain recombines TRBV7-9 with TRBJ2-1, with D perhaps matching TRBD1 (6 bases). Per the germline V gene, CDR1 is SEHNR and CDR2 is FQNEAQ (reference sequence). This CDR3 contains 12 residues. V lost 5 bases to trimming and J lost 10 bases, with 12 bases between them. The CDR3 loop reads CASSPQGDEQFF. The CDR3 DNA is TGTGCCAGCAGCCCACAGGGAGACGAGCAGTTCTTC.

This clone showed up just a few times. The chain links TRBV11-2 to TRBJ2-5, with 7 bases fitting TRBD1. The germline CDR1 and CDR2 sequences are SGHAT and FQNNGV. V was clipped by 4 bases and J by 5 bases; unmatched bases: 4. The CDR3 consists of 13 residues. CDR3 region: CASSWQGEETQYF. The CDR3, as DNA: TGTGCCAGCAGCTGGCAGGGGGAGGAGACCCAGTACTTC.

V usage is TRBV7-9 and J usage is TRBJ2-3, with 9 bases matching TRBD2. CDR3 length equals 16 residues. V was pared by 3 bases and J by 5 bases, with 9 bases of the junction left unmatched. In germline, CDR1 is SEHNR, CDR2 FQNEAQ (reference sequence). In DNA, the CDR3 is TGTGCCAGCAGCTTGCGAGTAGCGGGAGATGTAGATACGCAGTATTTT. Amino acids: CASSLRVAGDVDTQYF.

There are a few counts of this clone. The chain has TRBV7-9 and TRBJ2-7; TRBD2 aligns across 7 bases. The CDR3 spans 13 residues. Germline assignment: CDR1 SEHNR and CDR2 FQNEAQ (reference sequence). V was pared by 5 bases and J by 5 bases, with 6 bases of the junction left unmatched. The CDR3 here is CASSPQGGDEQYF. In DNA, the CDR3 is TGTGCCAGCAGCCCCCAGGGAGGGGACGAGCAGTACTTC.

This clone was seen only a few times. The chain links TRBV5-1 to TRBJ2-1; TRBD2 aligns across 11 bases. There are 20 residues in the CDR3. The J segment lost 0 bases and the V segment lost 3 bases, leaving 14 bases of the junction unmatched. Germline CDR1 is SGHRS and CDR2 is YFSETQ. The CDR3 bases are TGCGCCAGCAGCTCGTTCCGCCTCGGTAGCGGGGGGGACTCCTACAATGAGCAGTTCTTC. This sequence encodes CASSSFRLGSGGDSYNEQFF.

This clone was seen a handful of times. V usage is TRBV30 and J usage is TRBJ2-7, with no clear D. CDR3 length: 14 amino acids. V lost 2 bases, J lost 2 bases, and 13 bases lay in between. Germline V lookup: CDR1 GTSNPN, CDR2 SVGIG (reference sequence). CDR3 residues: CAWSRGQRAYEQYF. In DNA form, the CDR3 reads TGTGCCTGGAGTAGAGGCCAGCGCGCCTACGAGCAGTACTTC. Complete variable domain (other parts from reference TRBV30 and TRBJ2-7): SQTIHQWPATLVQPVGSPLSLECTVEGTSNPNLYWYRQAAGRGLQLLFYSVGIGQISSEVPQNLSASRPQDRQFILSSKKLLLSDSGFYLCAWSRGQRAYEQYFGPGTRLTVT.

Only a few counts were recorded for this clone. The chain is built from TRBV19 and TRBJ2-5, with D perhaps TRBD1 (6 bases). The CDR3 consists of 14 residues. Trimming removed 9 bases from V and 2 bases from J, with 16 bases in between. From germline, CDR1 is LNHDA and CDR2 SQIVND (reference sequence). In DNA form, the CDR3 reads TGTGCCAGCACAAAACCAGGACAGCAAGAGACCCAGTACTTC. Encoded protein: CASTKPGQQETQYF.

The table lists this clone with a few counts. The CDR3, as DNA: TGTGCCTGGAGCCTGGACTATCTAGACGAGCAGTACTTC. It specifies CAWSLDYLDEQYF. The chain recombines TRBV30 with TRBJ2-7; a weak D match, TRBD2 (6 bases). In germline, CDR1 is GTSNPN, CDR2 SVGIG (reference sequence). There are 13 residues in the CDR3. Trimming left V 3 bases short and J 5 bases short, with 14 bases between. The entire variable domain, with the rest obtained from reference TRBV30 and TRBJ2-7, is as follows: SQTIHQWPATLVQPVGSPLSLECTVEGTSNPNLYWYRQAAGRGLQLLFYSVGIGQISSEVPQNLSASRPQDRQFILSSKKLLLSDSGFYLCAWSLDYLDEQYFGPGTRLTVT.

This clone turned up a few times. V is TRBV2 and J is TRBJ2-2; maybe TRBD2 (6 bases). The CDR3 loop spans 15 amino acids. Germline-derived CDR1 and CDR2 are SNHLY and FYNNEI. Trimming removed 6 bases at V and 2 bases at J, with 13 bases between. CDR3 in amino acids: CASSELRGNTGELFF. The CDR3 coding sequence is TGTGCCAGCAGCGAGCTGCGGGGAAACACCGGGGAGCTGTTTTTT.

This clone appeared a few times. The chain has TRBV19 and TRBJ1-2; tentatively, D is TRBD1 (6 bases). The CDR3 runs 13 residues. V lost 9 bases and J 7 bases, leaving 18 bases between the germline ends. Germline V gives CDR1 LNHDA, CDR2 SQIVND (reference sequence). The CDR3 DNA reads as TGTGCCAGCGCTTCTGACACAGGGAGTGGCTACACCTTC. Residues: CASASDTGSGYTF. Looking up the rest from reference TRBV19 and TRBJ1-2 gives the full variable domain: DGGITQSPKYLFRKEGQNVTLSCEQNLNHDAMYWYRQDPGQGLRLIYYSQIVNDFQKGDIAEGYSVSREKKESFPLTVTSAQKNPTAFYLCASASDTGSGYTFGSGTRLTVV.

The sample holds a few counts of this clone. The chain combines TRBV7-2 with TRBJ1-4, with 7 nucleotides matching TRBD1. Trimming removed 4 bases from V and 8 bases from J; junction bases left unmatched: 10. The CDR3 covers 15 residues. Germline CDR1 reads SGHTA; CDR2 reads FQGNSA. This CDR3 reads CASSSPRQGGEKLFF. In DNA form, the CDR3 reads TGTGCCAGCAGCTCCCCGAGACAGGGCGGGGAAAAACTGTTTTTT.

The chain employs TRBV29-1 and TRBJ2-1; 7 nucleotides agree with TRBD2. V trimming: 5 bases; J trimming: 3 bases; junction bases outside the gene matches: 10. The CDR3 consists of 15 residues. Germline V gene sequence: CDR1 SQVTM, CDR2 ANQGSEA. CDR3 sequence reads: CSVLLPGGNYNEQFF. As DNA, the CDR3 is TGCAGCGTTCTTCTTCCGGGGGGTAACTACAATGAGCAGTTCTTC.

The V and J genes are TRBV2 and TRBJ2-3; no reliable D call. The V end lost 1 base, the J end lost 6 bases, and 11 bases lay between the germline ends. The germline V gene has CDR1 SNHLY and CDR2 FYNNEI. The CDR3 contains 14 residues. In DNA, the CDR3 is TGTGCCAGCAGTGAAGGCACCTATAAGGATACGCAGTATTTT. Translating gives CASSEGTYKDTQYF.

This clone came up many times. The chain combines TRBV30 with TRBJ2-7; 7 bases line up with TRBD1. V was pared by 4 bases and J by 12 bases, with 12 bases of the junction left unmatched. Per the germline V gene, CDR1 is GTSNPN and CDR2 is SVGIG (reference sequence). The CDR3 consists of 12 residues. CDR3 region: CAWTDRDRSPYF. The CDR3 bases are TGTGCCTGGACTGACAGGGATCGGAGCCCGTACTTC.

CDR3 DNA: TGTGCCAGCACCCGGAGACAGACAGGGGGCAAGAGCCAGCCCCAGCATTTT. Protein: CASTRRQTGGKSQPQHF. The chain has TRBV5-6 and TRBJ1-5, with 10 bases fitting TRBD1. The CDR3 extends over 17 amino acids. Trimming took 6 bases from V and 7 from J; bases not matched to a gene: 16. Germline CDR1 and CDR2: SGHDT and YYEEEE.

V is TRBV9 and J is TRBJ2-7; a weak D match, TRBD1 (6 bases). V gave up 4 bases and J gave up 1 base, with 15 bases separating them. The CDR3 runs to 15 residues. CDR1 and CDR2 (germline): SGDLS, YYNGEE. The CDR3 nucleotides read TGTGCCAGCAGCCCCAGGGGAGAAGGATCCTACGAGCAGTACTTC. This sequence encodes CASSPRGEGSYEQYF.

The V gene is TRBV28, the J gene TRBJ2-1; a weak D match, TRBD2 (7 bases). Germline CDR1 is MDHEN and CDR2 is SYDVKM. The ends were cut back, 5 bases at V and 6 bases at J, with 17 bases in the middle. CDR3 size: 15 residues. The CDR3 here is CASSALGLGGNEQFF. The CDR3 DNA reads TGTGCCAGCAGTGCTCTCGGACTAGGGGGCAATGAGCAGTTCTTC.

The chain combines TRBV5-1 with TRBJ2-1, with 7 nucleotides matching TRBD2. This CDR3 has 15 amino acids. Losses at the gene ends were 8 bases for V and 5 bases for J; bases not matched to a gene: 13. Germline V CDR1 and CDR2: SGHRS, YFSETQ. The DNA of the CDR3 is TGCGCCAGTTCAGAAGGCGCGGGAGCAAACAATGAGCAGTTCTTC. Protein sequence: CASSEGAGANNEQFF.